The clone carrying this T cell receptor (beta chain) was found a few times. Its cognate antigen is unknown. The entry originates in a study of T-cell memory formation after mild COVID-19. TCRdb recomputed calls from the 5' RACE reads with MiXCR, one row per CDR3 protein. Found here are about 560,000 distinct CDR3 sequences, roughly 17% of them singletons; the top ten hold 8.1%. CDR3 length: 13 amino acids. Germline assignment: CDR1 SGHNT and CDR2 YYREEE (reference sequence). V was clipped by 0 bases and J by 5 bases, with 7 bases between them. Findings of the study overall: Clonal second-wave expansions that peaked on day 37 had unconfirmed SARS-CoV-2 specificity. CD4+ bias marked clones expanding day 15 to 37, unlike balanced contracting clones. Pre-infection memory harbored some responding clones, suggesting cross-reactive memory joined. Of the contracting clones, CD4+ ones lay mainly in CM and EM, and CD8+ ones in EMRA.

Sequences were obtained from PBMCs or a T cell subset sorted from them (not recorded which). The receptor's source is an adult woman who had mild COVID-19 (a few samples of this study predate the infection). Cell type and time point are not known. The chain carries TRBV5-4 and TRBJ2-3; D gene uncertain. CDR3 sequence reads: CASSLASIDTQYF. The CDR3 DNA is TGTGCCAGCAGCTTGGCATCCATAGATACGCAGTATTTT.